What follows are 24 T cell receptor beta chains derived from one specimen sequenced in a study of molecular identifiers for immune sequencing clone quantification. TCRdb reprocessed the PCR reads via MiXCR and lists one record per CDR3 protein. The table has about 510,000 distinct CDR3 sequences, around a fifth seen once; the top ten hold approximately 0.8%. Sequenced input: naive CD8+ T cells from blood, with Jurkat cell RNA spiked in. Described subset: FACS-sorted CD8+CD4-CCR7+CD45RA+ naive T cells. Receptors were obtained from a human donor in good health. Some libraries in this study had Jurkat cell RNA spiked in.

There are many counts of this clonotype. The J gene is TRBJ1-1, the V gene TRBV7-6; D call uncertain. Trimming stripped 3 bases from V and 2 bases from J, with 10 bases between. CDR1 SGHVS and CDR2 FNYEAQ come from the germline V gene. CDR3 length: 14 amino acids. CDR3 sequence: CASSFDDSNTEAFF. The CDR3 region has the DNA TGTGCCAGCAGCTTTGATGACTCCAACACTGAAGCTTTCTTT.

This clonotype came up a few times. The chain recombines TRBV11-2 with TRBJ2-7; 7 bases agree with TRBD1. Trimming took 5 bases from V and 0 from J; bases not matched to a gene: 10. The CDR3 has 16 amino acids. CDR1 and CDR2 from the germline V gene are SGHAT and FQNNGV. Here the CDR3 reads CASSLERTGPSYEQYF. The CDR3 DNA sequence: TGTGCCAGCAGCCTCGAACGGACAGGTCCCTCCTACGAGCAGTACTTC.

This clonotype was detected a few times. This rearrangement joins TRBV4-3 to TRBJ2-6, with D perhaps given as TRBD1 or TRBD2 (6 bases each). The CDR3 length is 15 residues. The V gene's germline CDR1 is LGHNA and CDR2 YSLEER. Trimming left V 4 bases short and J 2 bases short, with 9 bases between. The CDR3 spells CASSRGAPGANVLTF. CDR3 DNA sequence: TGCGCCAGCAGCCGGGGGGCCCCTGGGGCCAACGTCCTGACTTTC.

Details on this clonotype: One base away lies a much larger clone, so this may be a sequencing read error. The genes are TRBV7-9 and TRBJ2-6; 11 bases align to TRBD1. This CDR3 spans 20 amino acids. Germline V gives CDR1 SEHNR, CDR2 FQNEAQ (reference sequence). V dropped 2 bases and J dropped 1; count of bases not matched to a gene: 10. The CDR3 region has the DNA TGTGCCAGCAGCTTACGGACAGGGGGCCTTATGGGATCTGGGGCCAACGTCCTGACTTTC. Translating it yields CASSLRTGGLMGSGANVLTF.

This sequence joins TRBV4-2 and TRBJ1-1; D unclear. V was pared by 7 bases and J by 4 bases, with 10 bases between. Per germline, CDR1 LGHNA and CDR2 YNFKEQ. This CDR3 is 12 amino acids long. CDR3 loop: CASTLSGTEAFF. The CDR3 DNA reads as TGTGCCAGCACCCTTAGCGGCACTGAAGCTTTCTTT.

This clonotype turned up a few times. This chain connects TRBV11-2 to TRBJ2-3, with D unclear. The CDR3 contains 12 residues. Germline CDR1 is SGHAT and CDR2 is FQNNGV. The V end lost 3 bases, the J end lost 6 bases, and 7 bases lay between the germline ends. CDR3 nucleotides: TGTGCCAGCAGCTTGATGTTGGATACGCAGTATTTT. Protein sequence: CASSLMLDTQYF.

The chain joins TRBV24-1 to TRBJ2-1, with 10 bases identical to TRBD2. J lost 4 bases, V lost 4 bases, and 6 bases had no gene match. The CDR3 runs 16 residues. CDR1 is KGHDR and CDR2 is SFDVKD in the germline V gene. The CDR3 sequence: CATSEAGTSVYNEQFF. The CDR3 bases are TGTGCCACCAGTGAGGCCGGGACTAGCGTGTACAATGAGCAGTTCTTC.

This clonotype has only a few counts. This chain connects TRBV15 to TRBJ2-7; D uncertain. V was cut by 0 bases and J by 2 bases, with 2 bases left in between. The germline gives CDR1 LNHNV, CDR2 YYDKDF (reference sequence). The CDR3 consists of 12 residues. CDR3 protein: CATSRDPYEQYF. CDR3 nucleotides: TGTGCCACCAGCAGAGACCCCTACGAGCAGTACTTC.

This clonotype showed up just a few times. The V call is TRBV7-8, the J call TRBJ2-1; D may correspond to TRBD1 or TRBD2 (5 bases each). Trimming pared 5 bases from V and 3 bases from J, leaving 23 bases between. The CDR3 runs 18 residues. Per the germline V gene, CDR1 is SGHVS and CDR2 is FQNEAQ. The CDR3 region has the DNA TGTGCCAGCAGCCTACCAATAGAACCGGGACGGTACTACAATGAGCAGTTCTTC. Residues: CASSLPIEPGRYYNEQFF.

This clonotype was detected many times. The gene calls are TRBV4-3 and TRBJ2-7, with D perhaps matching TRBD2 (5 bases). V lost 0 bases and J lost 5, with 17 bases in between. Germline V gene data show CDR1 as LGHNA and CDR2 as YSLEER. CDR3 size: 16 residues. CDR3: CASSQERYGVRHEQYF. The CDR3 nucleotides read TGCGCCAGCAGCCAAGAAAGGTACGGGGTCCGCCACGAGCAGTACTTC.

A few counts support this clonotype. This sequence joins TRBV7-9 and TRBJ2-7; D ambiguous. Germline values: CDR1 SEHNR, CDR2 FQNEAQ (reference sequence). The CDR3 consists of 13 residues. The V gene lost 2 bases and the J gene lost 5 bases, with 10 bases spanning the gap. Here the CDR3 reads CASSLMISNEQYF. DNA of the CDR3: TGTGCCAGCAGCTTAATGATCTCTAACGAGCAGTACTTC.

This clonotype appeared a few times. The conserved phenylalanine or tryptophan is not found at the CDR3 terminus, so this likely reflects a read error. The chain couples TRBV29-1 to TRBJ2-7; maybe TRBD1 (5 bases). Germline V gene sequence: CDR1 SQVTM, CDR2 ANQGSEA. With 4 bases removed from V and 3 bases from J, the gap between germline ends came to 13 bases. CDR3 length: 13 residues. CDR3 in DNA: TGCAGCGTTGTCACACAGGAACTCTACGAGCAGTACTCC. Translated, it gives CSVVTQELYEQYS.

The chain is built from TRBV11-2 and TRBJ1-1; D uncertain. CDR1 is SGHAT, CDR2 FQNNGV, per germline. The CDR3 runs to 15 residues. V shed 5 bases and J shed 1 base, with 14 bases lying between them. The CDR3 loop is CASSLKKAGNTEAFF. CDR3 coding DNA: TGTGCCAGCAGCCTCAAAAAGGCGGGGAACACTGAAGCTTTCTTT.

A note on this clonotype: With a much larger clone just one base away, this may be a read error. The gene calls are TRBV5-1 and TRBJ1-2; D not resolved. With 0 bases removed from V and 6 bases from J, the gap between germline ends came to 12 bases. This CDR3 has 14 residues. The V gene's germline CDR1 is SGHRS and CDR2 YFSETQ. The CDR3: CASSLVTSHHGYTF. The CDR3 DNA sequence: TGCGCCAGCAGCTTGGTTACTAGCCACCATGGCTACACCTTC.

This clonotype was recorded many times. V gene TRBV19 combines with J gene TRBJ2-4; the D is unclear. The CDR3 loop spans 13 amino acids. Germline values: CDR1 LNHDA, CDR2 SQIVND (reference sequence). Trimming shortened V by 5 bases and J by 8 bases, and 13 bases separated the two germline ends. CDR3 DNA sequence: TGTGCCAGTAGTGCGAACCTTTGGGACATTCAGTACTTC. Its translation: CASSANLWDIQYF.

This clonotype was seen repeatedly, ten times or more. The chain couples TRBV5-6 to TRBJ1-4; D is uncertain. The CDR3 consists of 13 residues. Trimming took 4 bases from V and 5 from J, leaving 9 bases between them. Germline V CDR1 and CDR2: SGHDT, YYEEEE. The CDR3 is CASSDWGNEKLFF. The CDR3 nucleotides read TGTGCCAGCAGCGATTGGGGAAATGAAAAACTGTTTTTT.

The CDR3 loop is CASSLMMGFQPQHF. The DNA for the CDR3 is TGTGCCAGCAGTCTCATGATGGGGTTTCAGCCCCAGCATTTT. V is TRBV6-2 or TRBV6-3 and J is TRBJ1-5; D remains unclear. From germline, CDR1 is MNHEY and CDR2 SVGEGT. The CDR3 is made up of 14 amino acids. Deletions cut 5 bases from V and 6 bases from J, with 14 bases between.

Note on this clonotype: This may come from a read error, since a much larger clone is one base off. The CDR3 nucleotides read TGTGCCAGCAGAAAGCCGGCAGGGAAGAGCGACTATGGCTACACCTTC. Translation: CASRKPAGKSDYGYTF. J is TRBJ1-2 and V is TRBV7-6, with D tentatively TRBD1 (5 bases). The CDR3 extends over 16 amino acids. With 6 bases removed from V and 3 bases from J, the gap between germline ends came to 20 bases. Germline V gives CDR1 SGHVS, CDR2 FNYEAQ.

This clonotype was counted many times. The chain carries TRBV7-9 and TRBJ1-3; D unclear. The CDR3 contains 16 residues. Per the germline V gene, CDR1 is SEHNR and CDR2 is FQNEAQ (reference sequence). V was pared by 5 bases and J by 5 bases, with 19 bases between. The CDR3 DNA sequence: TGTGCCAGCAGCCGAGAGTCGCTGGGCGCCCGAAACACCATATATTTT. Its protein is CASSRESLGARNTIYF.

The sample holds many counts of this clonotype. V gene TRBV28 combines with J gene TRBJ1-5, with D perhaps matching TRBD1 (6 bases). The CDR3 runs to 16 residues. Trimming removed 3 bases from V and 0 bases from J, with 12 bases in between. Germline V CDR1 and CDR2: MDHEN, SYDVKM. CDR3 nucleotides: TGTGCCAGCAGTTTGGAACAGGGTCATAGCAATCAGCCCCAGCATTTT. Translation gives CASSLEQGHSNQPQHF.

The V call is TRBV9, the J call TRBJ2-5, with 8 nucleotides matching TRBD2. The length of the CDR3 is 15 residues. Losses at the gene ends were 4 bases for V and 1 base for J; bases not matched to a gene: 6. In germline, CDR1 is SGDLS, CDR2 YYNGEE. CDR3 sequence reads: CASSYTSGPQETQYF. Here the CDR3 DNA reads TGTGCCAGCAGCTATACTAGCGGCCCCCAAGAGACCCAGTACTTC.

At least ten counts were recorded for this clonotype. CDR3 loop: CASRISSLGYNEQFF. CDR3 DNA sequence: TGTGCCAGCCGAATATCCAGCCTGGGCTACAATGAGCAGTTCTTC. The gene calls are TRBV19 and TRBJ2-1; D gene unclear. V was cut by 9 bases and J by 3 bases, with 18 bases left in between. The germline CDR1 and CDR2 sequences are LNHDA and SQIVND (reference sequence). This CDR3 has 15 residues.

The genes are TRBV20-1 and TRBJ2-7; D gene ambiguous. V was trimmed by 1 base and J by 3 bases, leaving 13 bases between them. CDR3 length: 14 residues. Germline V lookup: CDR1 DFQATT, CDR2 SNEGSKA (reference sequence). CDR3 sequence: CSARALQINYEQYF. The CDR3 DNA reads TGCAGTGCTAGAGCCCTACAGATTAACTACGAGCAGTACTTC.

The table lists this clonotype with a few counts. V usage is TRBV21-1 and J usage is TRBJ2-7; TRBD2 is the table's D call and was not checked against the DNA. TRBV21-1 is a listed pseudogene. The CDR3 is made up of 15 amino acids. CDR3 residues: CASSKQPSGAYEQYF. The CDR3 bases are TGTGCCAGCAGCAAACAGCCTAGCGGGGCCTACGAGCAGTACTTC.